Described below is a single TCR beta chain sequence and its context. What it binds is not known. The record originates from a study of blood T cells in healthy people across ages. The study's findings and limits: Diversity was estimated from one million T cells, and these estimates were considered underestimates.

Through a sample-barcoded 5' primer and a J-beta primer mix, a second PCR was run for about 6 to 11 cycles. MiXCR, run by TCRdb on the 5' RACE reads, gives a single entry per CDR3 protein. The sample includes about 1.4 million distinct CDR3 sequences, approximately 59% of them seen just once. This TCR derives from a man aged 18 to 29 in good health. Sequencing was carried out using blood.

CDR3 DNA: TGTGCCAGCAGCCAAGGGACTAGCGGGACCAACGAGCAGTACTTC. Its translation: CASSQGTSGTNEQYF. J is TRBJ2-7 and V is TRBV4-2; 12 nucleotides line up with TRBD2. Germline V CDR1 and CDR2: LGHNA, YNFKEQ. This CDR3 comprises 15 residues. Trimming at V came to 1 base and at J to 5 bases, leaving 3 bases not matched to a gene.